These T cell receptor beta chains were read from a single sample in a study of CD8 T cells in Susac syndrome. Each CDR3 protein gets one entry after TCRdb re-called the immunoSEQ multiplex PCR reads with MiXCR. The table lists more than 70,000 distinct CDR3 sequences, just under 95% of them singletons, with about 0.32% in the top ten. Sequences were obtained from CD8+ T cells from PBMCs. The receptors were sampled from a human donor in good health. Each CDR3 is given with its conserved first and last residue. Fields, in order: J gene, CDR3 length, V gene, clone size, D gene, CDR3 DNA, CDR3 protein. A D gene is named only where the DNA matches it firmly. Some rows mark clone size as missing; the rest say once, few, many or name a class of expanded clone.

>TRBJ2-7|13|TRBV6-2/TRBV6-3|-|-
TGTGCCAGCAGTTCACCGACTCCCTACGAGCAGTACTTC
CASSSPTPYEQYF
>TRBJ1-5|15|TRBV6-1|-|-
TGTGCCAGCAGTGAACTGGACAGCTACAATCAGCCCCAGCATTTT
CASSELDSYNQPQHF
>TRBJ2-1|15|TRBV29-1|-|TRBD2
TGCAGCGTCCCCTGGGGTAGCGGGGGGTACAATGAGCAGTTCTTC
CSVPWGSGGYNEQFF
>TRBJ1-1|15|TRBV4-1|once|-
TGCGCCAGCAGCCAAGTTACGGGTGTTCGAACTGAAGCTTTCTTT
CASSQVTGVRTEAFF
>TRBJ2-7|16|TRBV7-9|-|-
TGTGCCAGCAGCTTCCCGACTAGTTCGGTCTCCTACGAGCAGTACTTC
CASSFPTSSVSYEQYF
>TRBJ2-2|14|TRBV4-1|-|TRBD1
TGCGCCAGCAGCACAGGGGGCCGAACCGGGGAGCTGTTTTTT
CASSTGGRTGELFF
>TRBJ2-3|17|TRBV4-1|-|-
TGCGCCAGCAGCCAAGGTTTGGGGGGCCGCGTCACAGATACGCAGTATTTT
CASSQGLGGRVTDTQYF
>TRBJ2-3|16|TRBV4-2|few|TRBD2
TGTGCCAGCAGCCAAGATCTAGCGGGGGGGAGGGATACGCAGTATTTT
CASSQDLAGGRDTQYF
>TRBJ2-2|15|TRBV15|-|-
TGTGCCACCAGTCTGGGACCACCTCATGGCGGGGAGCTGTTTTTT
CATSLGPPHGGELFF
>TRBJ2-7|15|TRBV7-2|-|-
TGTGCCAGCAGCTTAGTATACAGCCCCTCCTACGAGCAGTACTTC
CASSLVYSPSYEQYF
>TRBJ2-7|15|TRBV20-1|-|TRBD2
TGCAGTGCCCCGGAGAAGCGGGGGGCCTTCTACGAGCAGTACTTC
CSAPEKRGAFYEQYF
>TRBJ1-1|13|TRBV3-1|-|-
TGTGCCAGCAGCCTTACAGGTACCGACGAAGCTTTCTTT
CASSLTGTDEAFF
>TRBJ2-7|13|TRBV6-1|-|-
TGTGCCAGCAGTCCCCCGGATCGTAGGGAGCAGTACTTC
CASSPPDRREQYF
>TRBJ2-7|13|TRBV12-5|-|-
TGTGCTAGTGGTTTGGGGGCAGGGGTTGAGCAGTACTTC
CASGLGAGVEQYF
>TRBJ2-5|14|TRBV14|-|-
TGTGCCAGCAGCCAAGGGCAGGTACAAGAGACCCAGTACTTC
CASSQGQVQETQYF
>TRBJ2-7|15|TRBV5-6|-|TRBD2
TGTGCCAGCAGCGCCGAAAGCGGGGGGGCCTACGAGCAGTACTTC
CASSAESGGAYEQYF
>TRBJ2-1|14|TRBV5-4|-|TRBD1
TGTGCCAGCTCCTCCGGGACAGGGGCATATGAGCAGTTCTTC
CASSSGTGAYEQFF
>TRBJ1-2|15|TRBV5-1|-|-
TGCGCCAGCAGCTTGGGAGCCCCTAACACCAATGGCTACACCTTC
CASSLGAPNTNGYTF
>TRBJ2-1|14|TRBV18|-|-
TGTGCCAGCTCGTACCCCCGGGACAACAATGAGCAGTTCTTC
CASSYPRDNNEQFF
>TRBJ1-2|12|TRBV7-9|-|-
TGTGCCAGCTCCGGGACCTCGTACGGCTACACCTTC
CASSGTSYGYTF
>TRBJ2-7|13|TRBV27|-|-
TGTGCCAGCAGTTTGGGCGGAGTCTACGAGCAGTACTTC
CASSLGGVYEQYF
>TRBJ2-7|14|TRBV9|-|-
TGTGCCAGCAGCGTAGCCGCAGGGAACTACGAGCAGTACTTC
CASSVAAGNYEQYF
>TRBJ1-2|15|TRBV28|-|TRBD1
TGTGCCAGCAGTCGCCTCACAGGGGCACGGTATGGCTACACCTTC
CASSRLTGARYGYTF
>TRBJ2-3|15|TRBV27|once|TRBD1
TGTGCCAGCAGTGCACAGGGGGCTGGCCCCGGTACGCAGTATTTT
CASSAQGAGPGTQYF
>TRBJ1-2|10|TRBV29-1|-|-
TGCAGCGTTGAAGGGGATGGCTACACCTTC
CSVEGDGYTF
>TRBJ2-7|13|TRBV7-2|-|-
TGTGCCAGCAGCTTAGCCCGGGCCTACGAGCAGTACTTC
CASSLARAYEQYF
>TRBJ2-5|14|TRBV20-1|-|-
TGCAGTGCTAGAGATCGAGTAGTGGGCGAGACCCAGTACTTC
CSARDRVVGETQYF
>TRBJ2-5|15|TRBV6-6|-|TRBD1
TGTGCCAGCAGTTACTCACAGGGGGATCGGGAGACCCAGTACTTC
CASSYSQGDRETQYF
>TRBJ1-4|16|TRBV11-2|once|TRBD1
TGTGCCAGCAGCTTAGATGGGACAGGGGTTAATGAAAAACTGTTTTTT
CASSLDGTGVNEKLFF
>TRBJ1-6|13|TRBV27|-|-
TGTGCCAGCAGTTTGGGGTATAATTCACCCCTCCACTTT
CASSLGYNSPLHF
>TRBJ2-7|16|TRBV5-6|-|-
TGTGCCAGCAGCTTCCTTTCGGGGGACGCCCGCGGCGAGCAGTACTTC
CASSFLSGDARGEQYF
>TRBJ2-1|12|TRBV20-1|-|-
TGCAGTGTTCCCACAGAGTACAATGAGCAGTTCTTC
CSVPTEYNEQFF
>TRBJ2-1|16|TRBV14|-|-
TGTGCCAGCAGCCAACAAGCCCCCCGTTCAGGCCGTGAGCAGTTCTTC
CASSQQAPRSGREQFF
>TRBJ1-1|13|TRBV19|-|-
TGTGCCAGTAGTATTGGAGTGAACACTGAAGCTTTCTTT
CASSIGVNTEAFF
>TRBJ2-7|15|TRBV5-1|-|-
TGCGCCAGCAAGGAGGAAGGGGCCAGTAGGGGCGAGCAGTACTTC
CASKEEGASRGEQYF
>TRBJ1-1|14|TRBV6-5|-|-
TGTGCCAGCAGTTACCACGCTGAGGTCACTGAAGCTTTCTTT
CASSYHAEVTEAFF
>TRBJ2-2|13|TRBV5-6|-|-
TGTGCCAGCAGCTTGGGGTCCACCGGGGAGCTGTTTTTT
CASSLGSTGELFF
>TRBJ1-5|13|TRBV6-5|-|-
TGTGCCAGCAGTTACGGGGGCTTGGGACCCCAGCATTTT
CASSYGGLGPQHF
>TRBJ2-2|13|TRBV7-3|-|-
TGTGCCAGCAGCTTTACTAACACCGGGGAGCTGTTTTTT
CASSFTNTGELFF